Sequencing of this TCR beta chain was carried out in a study of blood T cell repertoires in COVID-19. Study in general: COVID-19 samples collected from the United States, Italy and Spain covered acute and convalescent phases. The cDNA or gDNA used as material had been derived from T cells, B-cell-depleted T cells, or PBMCs.

Original analysis: Counts of nucleated cells, estimated from reference gene primer amplification, were obtained. Repertoires were generated with immunoSEQ multiplex PCR, while TCRdb's copy carries only in-frame clones and drops some. D and trimming come from the DNA, and the V and J calls and clone size come from that table. The data show over 70,000 clones, 70% to 90% seen once. Germline V lookup: CDR1 MGHRA, CDR2 YSYEKL. The CDR3 runs 14 residues. Trimming stripped 4 bases from V and 2 bases from J, with 8 bases between. The V gene is TRBV4-1, the J gene TRBJ1-4, with TRBD1 as a possible D gene (5 bases). This clonotype originated in a human donor in a cohort sampled during active COVID-19. Input material: peripheral blood. For the CDR3, the DNA is TGCGCCAGCAGCCCAGGGCTTACTAATGAAAAACTGTTTTTT. As protein: CASSPGLTNEKLFF.